This paragraph reports one T cell receptor beta chain. TCRdb's table, derived via immunoSEQ multiplex PCR, lists solely in-frame clones and lacks some. In the table there are approximately 94,000 clones, more than 75% of which are singletons. These data come from a study of blood T cell repertoires in COVID-19. Study-level information: T cells, B-cell-depleted T cells, or PBMCs supplied cDNA or gDNA.

Germline CDR1 is LNHDA and CDR2 is SQIVND (reference sequence). Unmatched junction bases numbered 4, after V lost 5 bases and J lost 0 bases. The CDR3 is 16 amino acids. This sequence was found in a human donor in a cohort sampled during active COVID-19. The material sequenced was peripheral blood. The rearrangement links TRBV19 to TRBJ1-5, with 10 bases that match TRBD1. The CDR3: CASSSWDRGSNQPQHF. As DNA, the CDR3 is TGTGCCAGTAGTTCCTGGGACAGGGGTAGCAATCAGCCCCAGCATTTT.